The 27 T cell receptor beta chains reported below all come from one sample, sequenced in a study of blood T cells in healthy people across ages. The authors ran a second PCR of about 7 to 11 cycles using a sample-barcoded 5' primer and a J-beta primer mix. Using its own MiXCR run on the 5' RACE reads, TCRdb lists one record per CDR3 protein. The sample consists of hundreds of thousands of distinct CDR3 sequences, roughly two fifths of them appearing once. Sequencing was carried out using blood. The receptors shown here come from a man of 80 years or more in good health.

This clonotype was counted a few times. The CDR3 bases are TGTGCCAGCAGCTCTAGCGGGGGCATAACGCGTGGGCAGTACTTC. Its protein is CASSSSGGITRGQYF. The gene calls are TRBV7-2 and TRBJ2-5, with TRBD2 matching 10 bases. The J segment lost 11 bases and the V segment lost 4 bases, leaving 13 bases of the junction unmatched. The CDR3 length is 15 residues. Germline loops: CDR1 SGHTA, CDR2 FQGNSA.

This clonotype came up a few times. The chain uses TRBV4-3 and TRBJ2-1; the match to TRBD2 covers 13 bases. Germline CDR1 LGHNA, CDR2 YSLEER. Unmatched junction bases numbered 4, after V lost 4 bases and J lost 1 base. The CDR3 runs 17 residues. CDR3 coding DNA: TGCGCCAGCAGCCCTTCACTAGCGGGAGGGTCCTACAATGAGCAGTTCTTC. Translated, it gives CASSPSLAGGSYNEQFF.

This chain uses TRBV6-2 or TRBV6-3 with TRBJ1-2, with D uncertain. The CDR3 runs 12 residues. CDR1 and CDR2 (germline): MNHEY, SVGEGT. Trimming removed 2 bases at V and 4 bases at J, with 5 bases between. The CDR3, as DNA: TGTGCCAGCAGTTACATTTTCTATGGCTACACCTTC. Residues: CASSYIFYGYTF.

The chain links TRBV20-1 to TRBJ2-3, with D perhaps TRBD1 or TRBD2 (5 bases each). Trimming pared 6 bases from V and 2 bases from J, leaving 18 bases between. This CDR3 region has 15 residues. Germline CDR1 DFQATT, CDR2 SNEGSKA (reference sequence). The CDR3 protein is CSAPRDGGHTDTQYF. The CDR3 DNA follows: TGCAGTGCCCCGAGGGACGGCGGTCACACAGATACGCAGTATTTT.

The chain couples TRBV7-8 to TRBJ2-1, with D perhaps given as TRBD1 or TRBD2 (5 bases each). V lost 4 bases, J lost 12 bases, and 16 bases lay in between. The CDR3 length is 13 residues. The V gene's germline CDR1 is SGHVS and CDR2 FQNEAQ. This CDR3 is CASSSNRDQAQFF. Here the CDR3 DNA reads TGTGCCAGCAGCTCTAACCGGGACCAGGCGCAGTTCTTC.

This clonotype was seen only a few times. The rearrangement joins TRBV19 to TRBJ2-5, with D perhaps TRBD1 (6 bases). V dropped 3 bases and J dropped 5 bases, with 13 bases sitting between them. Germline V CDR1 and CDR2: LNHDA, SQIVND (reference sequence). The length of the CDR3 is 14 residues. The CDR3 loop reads CASSINRESETQYF. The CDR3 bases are TGTGCCAGTAGTATTAACAGGGAGTCGGAGACCCAGTACTTC.

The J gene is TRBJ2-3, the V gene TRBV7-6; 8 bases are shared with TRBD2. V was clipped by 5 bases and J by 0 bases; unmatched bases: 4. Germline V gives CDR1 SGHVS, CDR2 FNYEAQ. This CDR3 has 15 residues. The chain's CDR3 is CASSLRLASTDTQYF. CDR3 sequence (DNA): TGTGCCAGCAGCCTTAGACTAGCGAGCACAGATACGCAGTATTTT.

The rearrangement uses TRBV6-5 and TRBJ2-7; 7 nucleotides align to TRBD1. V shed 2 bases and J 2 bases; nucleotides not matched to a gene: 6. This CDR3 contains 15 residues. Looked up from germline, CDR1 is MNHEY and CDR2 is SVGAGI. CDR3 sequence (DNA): TGTGCCAGCAGTTACCGATACAGGGGCCCCTACGAGCAGTACTTC. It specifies CASSYRYRGPYEQYF.

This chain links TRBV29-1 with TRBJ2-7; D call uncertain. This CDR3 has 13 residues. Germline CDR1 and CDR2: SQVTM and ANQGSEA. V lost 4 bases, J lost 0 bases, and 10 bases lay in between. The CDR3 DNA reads TGCAGCGTTGCTGGGGATCCCTCCTACGAGCAGTACTTC. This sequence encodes CSVAGDPSYEQYF.

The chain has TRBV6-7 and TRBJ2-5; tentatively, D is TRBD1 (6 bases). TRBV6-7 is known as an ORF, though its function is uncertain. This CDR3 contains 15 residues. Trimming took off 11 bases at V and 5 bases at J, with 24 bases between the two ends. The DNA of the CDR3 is TGTGCCGGCTCCCAAGCGGACAAGCAGGGGGAGACCCAGTACTTC. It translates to CAGSQADKQGETQYF.

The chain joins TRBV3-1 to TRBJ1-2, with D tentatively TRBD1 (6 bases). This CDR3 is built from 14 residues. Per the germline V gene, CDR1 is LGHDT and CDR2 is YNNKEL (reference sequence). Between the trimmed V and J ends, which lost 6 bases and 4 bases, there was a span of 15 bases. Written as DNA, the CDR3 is TGTGCCAGCAGACAACAGGGTCACGCCTATGGCTACACCTTC. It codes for CASRQQGHAYGYTF.

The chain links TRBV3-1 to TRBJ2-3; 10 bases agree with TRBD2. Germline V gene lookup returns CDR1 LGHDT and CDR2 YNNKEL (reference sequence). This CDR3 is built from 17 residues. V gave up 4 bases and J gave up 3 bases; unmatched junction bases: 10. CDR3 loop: CASSRRAGGPWTDTQYF. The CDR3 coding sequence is TGTGCCAGCAGCCGAAGAGCGGGGGGGCCCTGGACAGATACGCAGTATTTT.

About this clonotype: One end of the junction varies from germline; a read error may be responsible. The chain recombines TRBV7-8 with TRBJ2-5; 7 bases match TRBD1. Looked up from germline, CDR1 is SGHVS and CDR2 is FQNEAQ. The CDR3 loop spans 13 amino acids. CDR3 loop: CACSYDREETQYF. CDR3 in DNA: TGTGCCTGCAGCTATGACAGGGAAGAGACCCAGTACTTC.

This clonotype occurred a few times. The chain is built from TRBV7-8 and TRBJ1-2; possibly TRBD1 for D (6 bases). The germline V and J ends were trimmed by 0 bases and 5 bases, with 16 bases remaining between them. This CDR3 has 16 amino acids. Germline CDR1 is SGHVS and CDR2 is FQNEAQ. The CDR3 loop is CASSLADATGQYGYTF. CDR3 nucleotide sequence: TGTGCCAGCAGCTTAGCAGATGCGACAGGTCAATATGGCTACACCTTC.

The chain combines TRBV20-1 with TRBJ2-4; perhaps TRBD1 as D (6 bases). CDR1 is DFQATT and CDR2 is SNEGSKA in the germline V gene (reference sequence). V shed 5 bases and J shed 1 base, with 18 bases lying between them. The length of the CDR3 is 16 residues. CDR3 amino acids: CSAQPAGVSAKNIQYF. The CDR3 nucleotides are TGCAGTGCTCAACCTGCAGGGGTTTCTGCCAAAAACATTCAGTACTTC.

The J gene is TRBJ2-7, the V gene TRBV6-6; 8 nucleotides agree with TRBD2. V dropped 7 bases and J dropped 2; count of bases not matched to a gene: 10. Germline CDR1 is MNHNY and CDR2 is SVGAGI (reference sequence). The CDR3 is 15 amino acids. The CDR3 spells CASNLGGEGPYEQYF. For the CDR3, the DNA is TGTGCCAGCAACCTCGGGGGGGAGGGACCCTACGAGCAGTACTTC.

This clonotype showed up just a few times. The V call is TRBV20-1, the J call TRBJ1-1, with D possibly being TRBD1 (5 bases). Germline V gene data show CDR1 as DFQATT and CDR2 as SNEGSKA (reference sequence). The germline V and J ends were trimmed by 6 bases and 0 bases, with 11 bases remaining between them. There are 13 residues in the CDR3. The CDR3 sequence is CSAEGHLNTEAFF. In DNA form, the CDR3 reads TGCAGTGCCGAAGGACATTTGAACACTGAAGCTTTCTTT.

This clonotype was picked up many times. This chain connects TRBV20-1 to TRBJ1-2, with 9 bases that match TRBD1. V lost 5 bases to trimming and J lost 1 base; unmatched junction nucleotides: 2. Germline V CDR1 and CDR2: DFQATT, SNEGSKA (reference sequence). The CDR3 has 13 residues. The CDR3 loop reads CSASGQGNYGYTF. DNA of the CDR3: TGCAGTGCTTCGGGACAGGGTAACTATGGCTACACCTTC.

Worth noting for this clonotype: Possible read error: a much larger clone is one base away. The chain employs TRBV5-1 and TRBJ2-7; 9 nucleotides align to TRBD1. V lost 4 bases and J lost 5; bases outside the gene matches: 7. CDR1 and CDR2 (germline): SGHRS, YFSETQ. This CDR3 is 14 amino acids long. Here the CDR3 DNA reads TGCGCCAGCAGCCCCCGGGACAGGGCCGACGAGCAGTACTTC. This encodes CASSPRDRADEQYF.

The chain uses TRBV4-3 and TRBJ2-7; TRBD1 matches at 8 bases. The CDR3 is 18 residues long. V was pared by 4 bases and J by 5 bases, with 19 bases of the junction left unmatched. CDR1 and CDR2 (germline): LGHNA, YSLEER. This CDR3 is CASSLSTNRFGQGDEQYF. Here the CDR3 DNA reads TGCGCCAGCAGCCTAAGCACTAACCGGTTTGGACAGGGAGACGAGCAGTACTTC.

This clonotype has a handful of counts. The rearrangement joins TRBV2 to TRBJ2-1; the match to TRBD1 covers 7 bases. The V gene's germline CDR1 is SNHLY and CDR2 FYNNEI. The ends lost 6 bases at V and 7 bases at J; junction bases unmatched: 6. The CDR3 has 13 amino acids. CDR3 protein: CASRKQGRNEQFF. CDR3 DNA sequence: TGTGCCAGCAGGAAACAGGGGCGTAATGAGCAGTTCTTC.

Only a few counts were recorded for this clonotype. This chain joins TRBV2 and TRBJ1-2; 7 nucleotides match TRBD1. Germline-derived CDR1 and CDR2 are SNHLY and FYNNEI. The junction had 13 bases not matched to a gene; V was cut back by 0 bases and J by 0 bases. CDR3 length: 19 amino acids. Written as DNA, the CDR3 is TGTGCCAGCAGTGAAGCGATTTGGGACCACAGGGGTTCTAACTATGGCTACACCTTC. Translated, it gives CASSEAIWDHRGSNYGYTF.

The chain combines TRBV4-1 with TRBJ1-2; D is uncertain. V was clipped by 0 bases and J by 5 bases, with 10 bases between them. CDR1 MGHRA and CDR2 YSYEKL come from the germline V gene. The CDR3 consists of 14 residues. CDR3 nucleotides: TGCGCCAGCAGCCAAGAAGGCCCCGGGTATGGCTACACCTTC. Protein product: CASSQEGPGYGYTF.

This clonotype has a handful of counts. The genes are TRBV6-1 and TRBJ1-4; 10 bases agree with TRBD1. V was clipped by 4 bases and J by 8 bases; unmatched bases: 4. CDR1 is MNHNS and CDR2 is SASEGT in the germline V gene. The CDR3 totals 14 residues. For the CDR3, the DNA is TGTGCCAGCAGTGCGGGACAGGGGCGGGAAAAACTGTTTTTT. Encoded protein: CASSAGQGREKLFF.

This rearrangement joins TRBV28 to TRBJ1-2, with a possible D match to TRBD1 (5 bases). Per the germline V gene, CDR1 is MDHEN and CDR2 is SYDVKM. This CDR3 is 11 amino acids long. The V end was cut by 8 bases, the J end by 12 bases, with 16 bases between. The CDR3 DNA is TGTGCCAGCCGTTCGGGGGTAGGGAACACCTTC. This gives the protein CASRSGVGNTF.

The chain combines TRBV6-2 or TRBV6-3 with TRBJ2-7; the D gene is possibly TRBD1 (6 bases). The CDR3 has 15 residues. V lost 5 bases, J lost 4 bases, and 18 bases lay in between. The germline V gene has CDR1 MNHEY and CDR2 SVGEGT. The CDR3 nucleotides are TGTGCCAGCAGTCCCAGAGTTGGGCAGGGGTACGAGCAGTACTTC. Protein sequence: CASSPRVGQGYEQYF.

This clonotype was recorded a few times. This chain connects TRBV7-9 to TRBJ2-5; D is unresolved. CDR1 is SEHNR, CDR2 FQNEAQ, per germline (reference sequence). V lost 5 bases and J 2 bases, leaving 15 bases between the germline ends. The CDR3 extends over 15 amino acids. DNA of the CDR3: TGTGCCAGCAGCCTCCGGGCCAATACACAAGAGACCCAGTACTTC. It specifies CASSLRANTQETQYF.